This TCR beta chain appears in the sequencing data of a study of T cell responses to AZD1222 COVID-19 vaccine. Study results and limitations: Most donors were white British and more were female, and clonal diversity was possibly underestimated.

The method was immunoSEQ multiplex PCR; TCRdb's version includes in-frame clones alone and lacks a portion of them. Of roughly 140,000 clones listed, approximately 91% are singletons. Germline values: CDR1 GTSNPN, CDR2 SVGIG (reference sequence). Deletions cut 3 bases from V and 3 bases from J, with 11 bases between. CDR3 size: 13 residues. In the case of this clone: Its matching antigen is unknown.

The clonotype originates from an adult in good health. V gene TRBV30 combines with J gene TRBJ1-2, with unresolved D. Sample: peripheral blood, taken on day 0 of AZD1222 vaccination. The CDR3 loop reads CAWRLGRYYGYTF. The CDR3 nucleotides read TGTGCCTGGAGGTTGGGCAGGTACTATGGCTACACCTTC.